This entry lists 20 T cell receptor beta chains sequenced from one sample in a study of T cell repertoires in cytomegalovirus infection. One entry per CDR3 protein results from TCRdb running MiXCR on the reads. The sample has hundreds of thousands of distinct CDR3 sequences, roughly 33% seen once. Their cognate antigens are unknown. Sequencing used cultured CD8+ T cells from PBMCs, obtained from culture after CMV antigen stimulation. All receptors come from a human donor in good health (CMV status not recorded). Some clones in this sample may be carry-over from other donors' samples.

This clonotype was recorded a few times. V and J are TRBV7-9 and TRBJ1-4; D possibly corresponds to TRBD1 (5 bases). This CDR3 is 14 amino acids long. The V gene's germline CDR1 is SEHNR and CDR2 FQNEAQ (reference sequence). V lost 5 bases and J lost 1, with 8 bases in between. The CDR3 bases are TGTGCCAGCAGCCAGGGAGGAACTAATGAAAAACTGTTTTTT. Residues: CASSQGGTNEKLFF.

This sequence joins TRBV27 and TRBJ1-5; no firm D call. Germline V gene data show CDR1 as MNHEY and CDR2 as SMNVEV (reference sequence). Trimming shortened V by 10 bases and J by 2 bases, and 15 bases separated the two germline ends. The length of the CDR3 is 14 residues. The CDR3 here is CAIRGGVGNQPQHF. The CDR3 DNA sequence: TGTGCCATTCGTGGTGGGGTCGGCAATCAGCCCCAGCATTTT.

V and J are TRBV20-1 and TRBJ1-5, with D perhaps matching TRBD1 (5 bases). CDR3 length: 14 residues. V lost 3 bases to trimming and J lost 2 bases, with 11 bases between them. Germline CDR1 DFQATT, CDR2 SNEGSKA (reference sequence). CDR3 sequence: CSASGGEGNQPQHF. In DNA, the CDR3 is TGCAGTGCTAGTGGGGGGGAGGGCAATCAGCCCCAGCATTTT.

This clonotype has a handful of counts. The genes are TRBV5-4 and TRBJ2-1; D unresolved. CDR1 and CDR2 (germline): SGHNT, YYREEE (reference sequence). V shed 4 bases and J shed 7 bases, with 18 bases lying between them. The CDR3 covers 15 residues. CDR3: CASSLHPAQGNEQFF. As DNA, the CDR3 is TGTGCCAGCAGCCTACACCCCGCCCAAGGTAATGAGCAGTTCTTC.

This clonotype was observed a handful of times. The chain combines TRBV12-3 or TRBV12-4 with TRBJ2-5, with D unclear. CDR3 length: 14 residues. Trimming stripped 3 bases from V and 2 bases from J, with 10 bases between. The CDR3 coding sequence is TGTGCCAGCAGTTTCACAGTACAGCAAGAGACCCAGTACTTC. This codes for CASSFTVQQETQYF.

This clonotype was counted between two and nine times. The chain has TRBV4-1 and TRBJ1-1; maybe TRBD1 (5 bases). The CDR3 covers 15 residues. The ends were cut back, 1 base at V and 1 base at J, with 10 bases in the middle. CDR1 is MGHRA and CDR2 is YSYEKL in the germline V gene. CDR3 in amino acids: CASSQAGQGNTEAFF. The CDR3 DNA follows: TGCGCCAGCAGCCAAGCGGGTCAGGGGAACACTGAAGCTTTCTTT.

The table lists this clonotype with many counts. The rearrangement joins TRBV7-6 to TRBJ2-2; TRBD2 aligns across 7 bases. Per germline, CDR1 SGHVS and CDR2 FNYEAQ. After removal of 2 bases from V and 0 bases from J, the junction contained 6 bases not matched to a gene. The CDR3 is 17 amino acids. CDR3 DNA: TGTGCCAGCAGCTTACCTTGGGGAGGGACGAACACCGGGGAGCTGTTTTTT. It specifies CASSLPWGGTNTGELFF.

This chain links TRBV7-8 with TRBJ2-7; D perhaps matches TRBD1 (5 bases). This CDR3 region has 15 residues. CDR1 is SGHVS and CDR2 is FQNEAQ in the germline V gene. Trimming cost V 1 base and J 0 bases, with 10 bases left between them. CDR3 sequence (DNA): TGTGCCAGCAGCTTAGGTGACAGACCCTCCTACGAGCAGTACTTC. Protein sequence: CASSLGDRPSYEQYF.

The genes are TRBV7-3 and TRBJ2-2; 9 bases are a match to TRBD2. Per germline, CDR1 SGHTA and CDR2 FQGTGA. V was pared by 3 bases and J by 2 bases, with 4 bases of the junction left unmatched. The CDR3 totals 16 residues. The CDR3 here is CASSFQTSGNTGELFF. The CDR3 DNA sequence: TGTGCCAGCAGCTTCCAGACTAGCGGAAACACCGGGGAGCTGTTTTTT.

J is TRBJ1-5 and V is TRBV9; D remains unclear. The CDR3 extends over 12 amino acids. The V gene lost 3 bases and the J gene lost 9 bases, with 10 bases spanning the gap. Germline-derived CDR1 and CDR2 are SGDLS and YYNGEE. CDR3 sequence (DNA): TGTGCCAGCAGCGAAGGTCGGGGGCCCCAGCATTTT. Protein sequence: CASSEGRGPQHF.

The chain couples TRBV4-1 to TRBJ2-3; D possibly corresponds to TRBD1 (5 bases). Trimming removed 3 bases from V and 6 bases from J, with 22 bases in between. Germline CDR1 is MGHRA and CDR2 is YSYEKL. This CDR3 has 17 residues. The CDR3 spells CASSQAAGPRDSDTQYF. The CDR3 bases are TGCGCCAGCAGCCAGGCAGCAGGCCCCAGGGATTCCGATACGCAGTATTTT.

The chain couples TRBV27 to TRBJ1-4, with D possibly being TRBD1 (6 bases). From germline, CDR1 is MNHEY and CDR2 SMNVEV (reference sequence). Trimming stripped 11 bases from V and 7 bases from J, with 14 bases between. The CDR3 length is 12 residues. The CDR3 is CASTGGGEKLFF. DNA for the CDR3: TGTGCCTCCACCGGAGGGGGTGAAAAACTGTTTTTT.

About this clonotype itself: A much larger clonotype is one base distant, so this may be a read error. CDR3 sequence reads: CASRSDYYTDTQYF. CDR3 nucleotides: TGTGCCAGCAGATCAGACTACTACACAGATACGCAGTATTTT. V usage is TRBV11-2 and J usage is TRBJ2-3; TRBD2 might be the D (5 bases). Trimming pared 6 bases from V and 2 bases from J, leaving 12 bases between. This CDR3 comprises 14 residues. Per the germline V gene, CDR1 is SGHAT and CDR2 is FQNNGV.

With respect to this clonotype: The junction departs from germline at one end; a sequencing error may be responsible. This chain joins TRBV5-1 and TRBJ2-1; unclear D gene. The germline V gene has CDR1 SGHRS and CDR2 YFSETQ. This CDR3 is built from 17 residues. The CDR3 region has the DNA TGCGCCAGCAGCTTGATGGCACCGGGTCACTCCTACAATAAGCAGTTCTTC. Amino acids: CASSLMAPGHSYNKQFF.

This clonotype was counted between two and nine times. The V and J genes are TRBV12-3 or TRBV12-4 and TRBJ2-1, with 7 bases identical to TRBD2. The CDR3 totals 16 residues. V lost 5 bases and J lost 5; bases outside the gene matches: 12. The CDR3 bases are TGTGCCAGCAGTCCACCCGGGACTACCTTAAACAATGAGCAGTTCTTC. Protein product: CASSPPGTTLNNEQFF.

Worth noting for this clonotype: This sequence may be a read error, since a much larger clone differs from it by one base. V and J are TRBV7-6 and TRBJ2-3; tentative D call: TRBD2 (6 bases). Trimming removed 1 base at V and 5 bases at J, with 16 bases between. The CDR3 has 16 residues. From germline, CDR1 is SGHVS and CDR2 FNYEAQ. In DNA, the CDR3 is TGTGCCAGCAGCTTAGAGGATGCAGGCGGGGAAGATACGCAGTATTTT. Encoded protein: CASSLEDAGGEDTQYF.

This clonotype was recorded many times. The J gene is TRBJ2-1, the V gene TRBV10-3, with TRBD1 matching over 8 bases. V gave up 3 bases and J gave up 4 bases; unmatched junction bases: 8. Germline CDR1 reads ENHRY; CDR2 reads SYGVKD. The CDR3 runs 16 residues. This chain's CDR3 is CAISDPGQGWYNEQFF. CDR3 nucleotides: TGTGCCATCAGTGACCCTGGACAGGGTTGGTACAATGAGCAGTTCTTC.

The chain employs TRBV6-5 and TRBJ2-1; 8 bases align to TRBD2. Trimming cost V 7 bases and J 6 bases; bases outside gene matches: 5. CDR3 length equals 13 residues. In germline, CDR1 is MNHEY, CDR2 SVGAGI. In nucleotides, the CDR3 is TGTGCCAGCACGGGGGGGGCCCGCAATGAGCAGTTCTTC. This gives the protein CASTGGARNEQFF.

The chain uses TRBV19 and TRBJ1-2; unclear D gene. Germline lookup yields CDR1 LNHDA and CDR2 SQIVND (reference sequence). V dropped 2 bases and J dropped 2 bases, with 6 bases sitting between them. The CDR3 loop spans 13 amino acids. The CDR3 region is CASSISENYGYTF. DNA of the CDR3: TGTGCCAGTAGTATATCGGAGAACTATGGCTACACCTTC. Looking up the rest from reference TRBV19 and TRBJ1-2 gives the full variable domain: DGGITQSPKYLFRKEGQNVTLSCEQNLNHDAMYWYRQDPGQGLRLIYYSQIVNDFQKGDIAEGYSVSREKKESFPLTVTSAQKNPTAFYLCASSISENYGYTFGSGTRLTVV.

The chain joins TRBV7-9 to TRBJ2-7, with D perhaps matching TRBD2 (7 bases). V dropped 6 bases and J dropped 4 bases, with 13 bases sitting between them. The CDR3 is 13 amino acids. The germline V gene encodes CDR1 SEHNR and CDR2 FQNEAQ (reference sequence). This CDR3 reads CASRSGGQYEQYF. For the CDR3, the DNA is TGTGCCAGCAGATCGGGGGGCCAGTACGAGCAGTACTTC.